Sequencing of this TCR beta chain was carried out in a study of OX40 agonist ivuxolimab in advanced cancers. Study-level background: Ivuxolimab, which targeted the costimulatory receptor OX40 (CD134), was an agonistic, fully human IgG2 monoclonal antibody. The purpose of peripheral TCRbeta sequencing was to test whether ivuxolimab changed TCR sequence diversity and led to clonal T-cell expansion. Prior anti-PD-1, anti-PD-L1 or anti-CTLA-4 therapy was permitted, and approximately 40% of dose-escalation patients had received checkpoint inhibitors. Intravenous ivuxolimab was administered to patients every 2 weeks at six dose levels: 0.01, 0.1, 0.3, 1.5, 3 and 10 mg/kg. In the dose-escalation cohort, more than 75% of patients were male, and the mean age was approximately 60 years, with a range of about 23 to 90. The monotherapy dose-escalation portion (N ≈ 52 patients) of the phase I ivuxolimab trial is reported in the paper. Of the 50 to 55 dose-escalation patients, hepatocellular carcinoma was present in roughly 19, melanoma in roughly 15, renal cell carcinoma in 9 and head and neck cancer in 9. Partial responses occurred in three dose-escalation patients: two with cutaneous melanoma and one with hepatocellular carcinoma. The paper as a whole reports these results and caveats: Low levels of normalized T-cell clonal expansion were also seen in some nonresponding patients. In the 0.1-3.0 mg/kg groups, partial responders were among the patients with the lowest normalized peripheral clonal expansion, particularly in CD8+ T cells. The antigen specificity of the peripheral T cells that underwent clonal expansion was not determined. On average, CD8+ T cells showed more expanded clones than CD4+ T cells after ivuxolimab. Clonal expansion of both CD4+ and CD8+ blood T cells was observed from baseline to week 6 at doses 0.1 to 3.0 mg/kg.

For this clone: Its antigen is currently not known. Per-base qualities were not stored, and no clone one base away is much larger.

Genomic DNA was extracted from sorted cells for sequencing of the TCRbeta CDR3 region. The immunoSEQ Assay was used to sequence the TCRbeta CDR3 regions. TCRdb limited this immuneACCESS table to in-frame rearrangements with V and J called. A share of clones is missing; checked studies link under half to unresolved V genes, and the rest is unexplained. The table for this sample lists about 64,000 clones; around 93% of them were counted only once. The ten largest clonotypes hold roughly 0.45% of the sample. CDR1 and CDR2 are drawn from the germline V gene (reference sequence): LNHDA, SQIVND. Measured from the cysteine to the phenylalanine, the CDR3 is 14 residues long. Of the read, only the CDR3 DNA is kept; its 42 bases are in frame from base 1. V is trimmed back by 8 bases and J by 8 bases, and the junction contains 13 bases that no gene match accounts for. The trial excluded patients who had a history of autoimmune disease or who were on systemic immunosuppression. In every dose cohort, peripheral blood was drawn for TCR sequencing at baseline, cycle 4 day 1, and cycle 7 day 1. The samples were drawn from a first-in-human, open-label, multicenter phase I dose-escalation trial of ivuxolimab. The trial enrolled adults with locally advanced or metastatic head and neck squamous cell, hepatocellular, melanoma or renal cell carcinoma. Before TCR sequencing, CD4+ T cells and CD8+ T cells were sorted from peripheral blood as separate populations.

Recombination joined TRBV19 with TRBJ1-1; 8 central nucleotides agree with TRBD1. The clonotype was recovered from an adult with an advanced solid tumor such as melanoma, head and neck, liver or kidney cancer. Sequenced here: CD4+ or CD8+ T cells sorted from blood, sampled in a trial of the OX40 agonist ivuxolimab. Read as DNA, the sequence is TGTGCCAGTCACGTCGGTCGGACAGGGAACGAAGCTTTCTTT. The resulting protein is CASHVGRTGNEAFF.